One and the same sample provided the 20 T cell receptor beta chains below, sequenced in a study of blood T cells in healthy people across ages. A sample-barcoded 5' primer and a J-beta primer mix were used in a second PCR of roughly 7 to 11 cycles. Using its own MiXCR run on the 5' RACE reads, TCRdb lists one record per CDR3 protein. The sample yields about 1.6 million distinct CDR3 sequences, about 31% seen once. Sequenced material: blood. Every receptor here comes from a woman in her 30s in good health.

The chain links TRBV7-2 to TRBJ2-6; 9 positions match TRBD2. The CDR3 sequence is 15 residues long. Germline CDR1 reads SGHTA; CDR2 reads FQGNSA. Unmatched junction bases numbered 9, after V lost 6 bases and J lost 9 bases. The CDR3 spells CASRTAGGPFNVLTF. CDR3 nucleotide sequence: TGTGCCAGCAGGACAGCGGGAGGACCCTTCAACGTCCTGACTTTC.

This chain uses TRBV20-1 with TRBJ2-7, with TRBD1 matching over 8 bases. Trimming removed 0 bases from V and 5 bases from J; junction bases left unmatched: 12. Germline V gene lookup returns CDR1 DFQATT and CDR2 SNEGSKA (reference sequence). The CDR3 contains 16 residues. In DNA, the CDR3 is TGCAGTGCTAGAGATCTTCAGGGGGCGATGATCGACGAGCAGTACTTC. It is translated as CSARDLQGAMIDEQYF.

In its sample, this clonotype was seen a few times. An end of the junction differs from the germline gene, which may be a read error. The chain is built from TRBV4-1 and TRBJ2-3, with D possibly matching TRBD2 (5 bases). From germline, CDR1 is MGHRA and CDR2 YSYEKL. The CDR3 covers 15 residues. CDR3 region: CASSQVLAGTDTRYF. The CDR3 DNA reads as TGCGCCAGCAGCCAAGTCTTGGCGGGCACAGATACGCGGTATTTT.

In this sample, this clonotype turned up a few times. CDR3 DNA sequence: TGTGCCAGCAGCCCCCAGTCCTGGGGGCAGTTTAGCACAGATACGCAGTATTTT. Its protein is CASSPQSWGQFSTDTQYF. The rearrangement links TRBV28 to TRBJ2-3, with a weak D call TRBD1 (6 bases). This CDR3 has 18 amino acids. Trimming removed 6 bases at V and 0 bases at J, with 22 bases between. Germline loops: CDR1 MDHEN, CDR2 SYDVKM. Using reference TRBV28 and TRBJ2-3 for the parts outside the CDR3, the full variable domain is DVKVTQSSRYLVKRTGEKVFLECVQDMDHENMFWYRQDPGLGLRLIYFSYDVKMKEKGDIPEGYSVSREKKERFSLILESASTNQTSMYLCASSPQSWGQFSTDTQYFGPGTRLTVL.

There are a few counts of this clonotype. The chain joins TRBV30 to TRBJ2-1, with a weak D call TRBD2 (6 bases). The ends were cut back, 4 bases at V and 1 base at J, with 11 bases in the middle. Per germline, CDR1 GTSNPN and CDR2 SVGIG (reference sequence). The CDR3 totals 14 residues. The CDR3 DNA reads TGTGCCTGGACCGGAGGGAATTCCTACAATGAGCAGTTCTTC. Translated: CAWTGGNSYNEQFF.

This clonotype was seen a few times. The rearrangement links TRBV4-1 to TRBJ2-3; D is ambiguous. CDR1 and CDR2 (germline): MGHRA, YSYEKL. Trimming removed 0 bases at V and 4 bases at J, with 14 bases between. The CDR3 runs 16 residues. CDR3 amino acids: CASSQESQPVADTQYF. The CDR3 DNA reads as TGCGCCAGCAGCCAAGAGTCGCAGCCTGTAGCAGATACGCAGTATTTT.

This clonotype was seen only a few times. V gene TRBV6-6 combines with J gene TRBJ2-7, with D unresolved. V was shortened by 5 bases and J by 2 bases, with 16 bases between the two germline ends. CDR1 and CDR2 (germline): MNHNY, SVGAGI (reference sequence). This CDR3 is 15 amino acids long. The CDR3 region has the DNA TGTGCCAGCAGTAAAGACGGGCATACCACCTACGAGCAGTACTTC. Translating gives CASSKDGHTTYEQYF.

This clonotype was seen more than once but under ten times. The rearrangement joins TRBV6-2 or TRBV6-3 to TRBJ2-5; TRBD2 aligns across 10 bases. TRBJ2-7 matches the DNA end more closely, so the J call is doubtful. CDR3 size: 13 residues. CDR1 and CDR2 (germline): MNHEY, SVGEGT. The CDR3 spells CASRSSGRDEQYF. The CDR3 nucleotides are TGTGCCAGCAGATCGAGCGGGAGGGACGAGCAGTACTTC.

The chain employs TRBV20-1 and TRBJ1-2, with TRBD1 as a possible D gene (5 bases). The germline CDR1 and CDR2 sequences are DFQATT and SNEGSKA (reference sequence). The CDR3 sequence is 13 residues long. V lost 1 base to trimming and J lost 8 bases, with 14 bases between them. The CDR3 loop reads CSARVLTGTGYTF. CDR3 nucleotide sequence: TGCAGTGCTAGAGTCCTTACAGGAACCGGCTACACCTTC.

With respect to this clonotype: The final CDR3 position lacks the conserved phenylalanine or tryptophan, pointing to a likely read error. The chain links TRBV25-1 to TRBJ2-3, with 7 nucleotides matching TRBD2. Trimming removed 1 base from V and 2 bases from J; junction bases left unmatched: 6. This CDR3 spans 16 amino acids. Germline V CDR1 and CDR2: MGHDK, SYGVNS. CDR3 residues: CASSEWEGLNTDTQYY. CDR3 in DNA: TGTGCCAGCAGTGAATGGGAGGGACTGAACACAGATACGCAGTATTAT.

The chain is built from TRBV20-1 and TRBJ2-3, with 9 bases fitting TRBD2. The CDR3 loop spans 14 amino acids. Trimming removed 6 bases from V and 5 bases from J; junction bases left unmatched: 9. Germline V gives CDR1 DFQATT, CDR2 SNEGSKA (reference sequence). The CDR3 is CSAGSSGRKDTQYF. The CDR3 DNA is TGCAGTGCCGGGAGTAGCGGGAGAAAAGATACGCAGTATTTT.

This CDR3 reads CASSSRRGSQETQYF. The CDR3 nucleotides read TGTGCCAGCAGCTCTAGGCGGGGCTCACAAGAGACCCAGTACTTC. The chain is built from TRBV7-6 and TRBJ2-5; maybe TRBD2 (6 bases). Germline values: CDR1 SGHVS, CDR2 FNYEAQ. V lost 4 bases to trimming and J lost 2 bases, with 14 bases between them. This CDR3 is built from 15 residues.

The chain links TRBV20-1 to TRBJ2-5; D is perhaps TRBD2 (6 bases). CDR3 length equals 15 residues. Trimming stripped 5 bases from V and 1 base from J, with 17 bases between. Germline-derived CDR1 and CDR2 are DFQATT and SNEGSKA (reference sequence). The CDR3 loop reads CSAESGRETQETQYF. Written as DNA, the CDR3 is TGCAGTGCTGAATCGGGACGGGAGACCCAAGAGACCCAGTACTTC.

This chain uses TRBV5-1 with TRBJ2-1; 8 nucleotides align to TRBD2. V lost 4 bases to trimming and J lost 9 bases; unmatched junction nucleotides: 12. In germline, CDR1 is SGHRS, CDR2 YFSETQ. CDR3 length equals 15 residues. The CDR3 protein is CASSNPGLVGSEQFF. The CDR3 region has the DNA TGCGCCAGCAGCAATCCGGGACTAGTCGGGAGTGAGCAGTTCTTC.

This sequence joins TRBV9 and TRBJ2-1; TRBD2 matches at 7 bases. Germline V gene sequence: CDR1 SGDLS, CDR2 YYNGEE. The CDR3 spans 15 residues. V lost 3 bases to trimming and J lost 4 bases; unmatched junction nucleotides: 7. The CDR3, as DNA: TGTGCCAGCAGCGGCGGACTAGGAACATACAATGAGCAGTTCTTC. It encodes CASSGGLGTYNEQFF.

The rearrangement links TRBV2 to TRBJ2-1, with D possibly being TRBD1 (6 bases). Germline CDR1 and CDR2: SNHLY and FYNNEI. This CDR3 region has 11 residues. The V end lost 8 bases, the J end lost 12 bases, and 14 bases lay between the germline ends. CDR3: CASGPTGWQFF. The CDR3 bases are TGTGCCAGCGGACCCACAGGGTGGCAGTTCTTC.

This clonotype has more than one count but fewer than ten. J is TRBJ2-6 and V is TRBV10-3, with 14 bases aligning to TRBD2. Unmatched junction bases numbered 5, after V lost 7 bases and J lost 0 bases. The germline CDR1 and CDR2 sequences are ENHRY and SYGVKD. CDR3 length: 18 amino acids. This CDR3 is CAINSGLAGVSGANVLTF. CDR3 DNA sequence: TGTGCCATCAACTCGGGACTAGCGGGAGTCTCTGGGGCCAACGTCCTGACTTTC.

The rearrangement joins TRBV9 to TRBJ2-1; D call uncertain. This CDR3 has 15 residues. CDR1 is SGDLS, CDR2 YYNGEE, per germline. Deletions cut 3 bases from V and 6 bases from J, with 16 bases between. In DNA, the CDR3 is TGTGCCAGCAGCGCGCACGATCTGATGTCCAATGAGCAGTTCTTC. Translating it yields CASSAHDLMSNEQFF.

The gene calls are TRBV20-1 and TRBJ2-1, with 7 bases that match TRBD1. The CDR3 contains 11 residues. Germline CDR1 is DFQATT and CDR2 is SNEGSKA (reference sequence). With V trimmed by 0 bases and J by 14 bases, 4 bases remained unmatched. The CDR3 nucleotides read TGCAGTGCTAGAGATAATGACAGGGAGTTCTTC. Its protein product is CSARDNDREFF.

The chain carries TRBV30 and TRBJ2-7, with D possibly being TRBD2 (6 bases). Germline V gene lookup returns CDR1 GTSNPN and CDR2 SVGIG (reference sequence). Deletions cut 2 bases from V and 9 bases from J, with 8 bases between. The length of the CDR3 is 10 residues. This CDR3 is CAWSSGVQYF. The CDR3 region has the DNA TGTGCCTGGAGTTCGGGGGTGCAGTACTTC.